The 13 T cell receptor beta chains given below trace back to one sample, sequenced in a study of cytomegalovirus exposure and HLA in healthy donors. PCR amplification relied on 60 Vbeta primers (plus 13 Jbeta primers). Libraries were prepared by immunoSEQ multiplex PCR; TCRdb keeps only in-frame clonotypes and omits some of them. In the table there are 150,000 or so clones, approximately 83% of which are singletons. The specimen sequenced was PBMCs. Receptors originate from a man aged 18 to 30 in good health and CMV-seropositive.

Regarding this clone: Other DNA sequences within the sample encode an identical CDR3. The rearrangement joins TRBV5-5 to TRBJ1-2; no clear D. The CDR3 sequence is 12 residues long. Germline CDR1 SGHKS, CDR2 YYEKEE (reference sequence). V was shortened by 2 bases and J by 3 bases, with 5 bases between the two germline ends. The CDR3 protein is CASSLTDYGYTF. For the CDR3, the DNA is TGTGCCAGCAGCTTAACGGACTATGGCTACACCTTC.

The rearrangement links TRBV2 to TRBJ2-5; 10 bases agree with TRBD2. In germline, CDR1 is SNHLY, CDR2 FYNNEI. There are 17 residues in the CDR3. The V and J ends lost 6 bases and 0 bases, in that order; junction bases with no gene match: 10. The CDR3 coding sequence is TGTGCCAGCAGACACACCCTAGCGGGGGAAAACCAAGAGACCCAGTACTTC. Protein product: CASRHTLAGENQETQYF.

CDR3 residues: CAASSSTSGDPDTQYF. The CDR3 coding sequence is TGCGCCGCCTCGTCTAGCACTAGCGGGGACCCAGATACGCAGTATTTT. The V and J genes are TRBV10-1 and TRBJ2-3; 10 bases map to TRBD2. Germline CDR1 reads WNHNN; CDR2 reads SYGVQD (reference sequence). The CDR3 contains 16 residues. V shed 11 bases and J 4 bases; nucleotides not matched to a gene: 15.

The gene calls are TRBV7-9 and TRBJ2-1, with 7 bases aligning to TRBD2. The length of the CDR3 is 13 residues. Germline V gives CDR1 SEHNR, CDR2 FQNEAQ (reference sequence). J lost 10 bases, V lost 1 base, and 4 bases had no gene match. The CDR3, as DNA: TGTGCCAGCAGCTTAGGGGACTACGGCGAGCAGTTCTTC. Its translation is CASSLGDYGEQFF.

The chain couples TRBV9 to TRBJ2-3; maybe TRBD2 (5 bases). Germline V gene lookup returns CDR1 SGDLS and CDR2 YYNGEE. The CDR3 length is 15 residues. V lost 0 bases, J lost 3 bases, and 11 bases lay in between. DNA for the CDR3: TGTGCCAGCAGCGTAGCTAATTCGGGGACAGATACGCAGTATTTT. Encoded protein: CASSVANSGTDTQYF.

This clone was counted a few times. DNA for the CDR3: TGCGCCAGCAGCCAAGGAGAGCAATGGGAGGCACCCCTCCACTTT. It encodes CASSQGEQWEAPLHF. This chain links TRBV4-1 with TRBJ1-6, with D uncertain. This CDR3 comprises 15 residues. Germline CDR1 is MGHRA and CDR2 is YSYEKL. With 1 base removed from V and 11 bases from J, the gap between germline ends came to 15 bases.

J is TRBJ2-1 and V is TRBV5-8; 9 bases map to TRBD2. The CDR3 has 18 amino acids. J gave up 0 bases and V 0 bases, and 7 bases lay outside the gene matches. Germline CDR1 and CDR2: SGHTS and YDEGEE. The CDR3 DNA reads as TGTGCCAGCAGCTTGGCCCTAGCGGGGTTGAGCTCCTACAATGAGCAGTTCTTC. Its translation: CASSLALAGLSSYNEQFF.

The CDR3 nucleotides read TGTGCCATCAGTGCAATTCAGGGGGAGGGCTACACCTTC. Protein: CAISAIQGEGYTF. The gene calls are TRBV10-3 and TRBJ1-2; 7 nucleotides line up with TRBD1. V lost 4 bases, J lost 8 bases, and 7 bases stayed unmatched. The CDR3 consists of 13 residues. Germline assignment: CDR1 ENHRY and CDR2 SYGVKD.

The chain is built from TRBV9 and TRBJ1-6, with no clear D. V lost 2 bases and J 7 bases, leaving 16 bases between the germline ends. Per germline, CDR1 SGDLS and CDR2 YYNGEE. The CDR3 extends over 16 amino acids. This CDR3 is CASSVEVSRRNSPLHF. For the CDR3, the DNA is TGTGCCAGCAGCGTGGAGGTTTCAAGGAGAAATTCACCCCTCCACTTT.

The genes are TRBV4-1 and TRBJ1-2, with D possibly being TRBD1 (6 bases). V lost 0 bases, J lost 3 bases, and 14 bases lay in between. The CDR3 runs to 16 residues. Germline V gene lookup returns CDR1 MGHRA and CDR2 YSYEKL. Here the CDR3 DNA reads TGCGCCAGCAGCCAAGATCAGGCAGGGGATTACTATGGCTACACCTTC. Translation: CASSQDQAGDYYGYTF.

The chain uses TRBV2 and TRBJ2-2, with 8 bases identical to TRBD2. CDR1 is SNHLY, CDR2 FYNNEI, per germline. With 6 bases clipped from V and 4 bases from J, the junction kept 10 bases outside the gene matches. The CDR3 consists of 16 residues. CDR3 sequence reads: CASSWSGGSATGELFF. CDR3 in DNA: TGTGCCAGCAGCTGGAGCGGGGGTAGCGCCACCGGGGAGCTGTTTTTT.

The chain has TRBV25-1 and TRBJ2-7; possible D gene TRBD1, 5 bases. The CDR3 covers 11 residues. Trimming cost V 10 bases and J 3 bases, with 10 bases left between them. Germline V gene data show CDR1 as MGHDK and CDR2 as SYGVNS. The chain's CDR3 is CATDSYYEQYF. The CDR3 bases are TGTGCCACAGACAGTTACTACGAGCAGTACTTC.

V usage is TRBV30 and J usage is TRBJ2-5, with D possibly matching TRBD2 (6 bases). The J call may be incorrect, as the DNA end agrees better with TRBJ2-7. In germline, CDR1 is GTSNPN, CDR2 SVGIG (reference sequence). The CDR3 has 14 amino acids. The CDR3 nucleotides read TGTGCCTGGAGTGTGGGGGGTCATGTGAACGAGCAGTACTTC. Its protein product is CAWSVGGHVNEQYF.